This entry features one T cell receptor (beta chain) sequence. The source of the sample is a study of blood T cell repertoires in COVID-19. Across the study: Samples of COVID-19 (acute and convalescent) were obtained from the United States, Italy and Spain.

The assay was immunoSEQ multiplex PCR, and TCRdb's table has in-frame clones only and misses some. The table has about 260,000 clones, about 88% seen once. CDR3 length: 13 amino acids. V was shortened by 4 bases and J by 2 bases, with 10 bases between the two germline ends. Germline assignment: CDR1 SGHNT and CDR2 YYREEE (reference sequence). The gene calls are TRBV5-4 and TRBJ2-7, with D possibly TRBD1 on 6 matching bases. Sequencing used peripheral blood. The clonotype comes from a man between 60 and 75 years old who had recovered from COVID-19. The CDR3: CASSVRDTYEQYF. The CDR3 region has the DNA TGTGCCAGCAGCGTCCGGGACACCTACGAGCAGTACTTC. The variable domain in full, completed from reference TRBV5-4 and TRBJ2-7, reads ETGVTQSPTHLIKTRGQQVTLRCSSQSGHNTVSWYQQALGQGPQFIFQYYREEENGRGNFPPRFSGLQFPNYSSELNVNALELDDSALYLCASSVRDTYEQYFGPGTRLTVT.